The rows below give T cell receptor beta chains drawn from one sample of a study of cytomegalovirus exposure and HLA in healthy donors. Libraries were prepared by immunoSEQ multiplex PCR; TCRdb keeps only in-frame clonotypes and omits some of them. The profile shows fewer than 250,000 clones, over 75% of them singletons. The sequencing input was PBMCs. The receptor source for this set is a man aged 18 to 29 in good health and CMV-seronegative. The CDR3 runs from the conserved cysteine through the conserved F or W. D genes are given only for firm matches. Rows give clone size only sometimes, using once, few, many, or a class for an expanded clone.

.	TRBJ1-2	.	TRBV6-4	TGTGCCAGCAGTGACTCGTTTCCGACACTCTATGGCTACACCTTC	CASSDSFPTLYGYTF
.	TRBJ2-1	.	TRBV7-8	TGTGCCAGCAGCTTAGAAAGTCGAGCGGAAAAATACAATGAGCAGTTCTTC	CASSLESRAEKYNEQFF
TRBD1	TRBJ1-2	once	TRBV7-9	TGTGCCAGCAGCCCAGACCACAGGGGAGATGGCTACACCTTC	CASSPDHRGDGYTF
TRBD1	TRBJ2-1	.	TRBV27	TGTGCCAGCAAGGGGGCCATGCCCTACAATGAGCAGTTCTTC	CASKGAMPYNEQFF
.	TRBJ1-2	.	TRBV20-1	TGCAGTGCTGTGGGAGGAACGAGCTACACCTTC	CSAVGGTSYTF
TRBD1	TRBJ2-3	.	TRBV27	TGTGCCAGCAGTCCTCGGACAGGGGACCGCACAGATACGCAGTATTTT	CASSPRTGDRTDTQYF
TRBD2	TRBJ2-3	.	TRBV7-9	TGTTCCAGCAGCTATAGCGGGATTAGCACAGATACGCAGTATTTT	CSSSYSGISTDTQYF
.	TRBJ2-1	.	TRBV7-9	TGTGCCAGCAGCGCACTAAAGGACAGACCCTACAATGAGCAGTTCTTC	CASSALKDRPYNEQFF
TRBD2	TRBJ2-1	.	TRBV6-5	TGTGCCAGCAGTTACGCTCTACTAGCGGGGATTGAGCAGTTCTTC	CASSYALLAGIEQFF
TRBD1	TRBJ2-7	.	TRBV13	TGTGCCAGCAGCCCAATAAATGGACAGGGTTCCGAGCAGTACTTC	CASSPINGQGSEQYF
.	TRBJ2-3	few	TRBV13	TGTGCCAGCAGCACCCAGGCAGGAGGGGATACGCAGTATTTT	CASSTQAGGDTQYF
.	TRBJ2-7	.	TRBV18	TGTGCCAGCTCACTAGTGCAGGACTCCTACGAGCAGTACTTC	CASSLVQDSYEQYF
TRBD1	TRBJ2-1	.	TRBV29-1	TGCAGCGCTTGGGACAGGGAGGGGACTGAGCAGTTCTTC	CSAWDREGTEQFF
.	TRBJ1-1	.	TRBV27	TGTGCCAGCAGGACAGCCATGAACACTGAAGCTTTCTTT	CASRTAMNTEAFF
.	TRBJ2-7	.	TRBV2	TGTGCCAGCACCCAATGGCTGAAGACCTACGAGCAGTACTTC	CASTQWLKTYEQYF
.	TRBJ1-6	.	TRBV12-5	TGTGCTAGTGGACCAGGGTATTCACCCCTCCACTTT	CASGPGYSPLHF
TRBD1	TRBJ2-1	few	TRBV28	TGTGCCAGCAGTTTAAGCGGACAGGGTCCGTTTTTGCAGTTCTTC	CASSLSGQGPFLQFF
TRBD2	TRBJ2-1	.	TRBV27	TGTGCCAGCAGTTTACTGACACTAGCGGGTCTCTTAAGCTCCTACAATGAGCAGTTCTTC	CASSLLTLAGLLSSYNEQFF
.	TRBJ1-6	.	TRBV27	TGTGCCAGCAGTTGGGCAAGTAGGTCACCCCTCCACTTT	CASSWASRSPLHF
.	TRBJ1-6	.	TRBV9	TGTGCCAGCAGCGTATCAGAACCGAATTCACCCCTCCACTTT	CASSVSEPNSPLHF
.	TRBJ2-6	.	TRBV6-4	TGTGCCAGCAGCGGGAGAGGCTCTGGGGCCAACGTCCTGACTTTC	CASSGRGSGANVLTF
TRBD1	TRBJ2-5	once	TRBV25-1	TGTGCCAGCAGTGAGAGGACAGGGGGAACAGAGACCCAGTACTTC	CASSERTGGTETQYF
.	TRBJ2-2	.	TRBV5-4	TGTGCCAGCAGCTTGGAAGGCAGGGTATCCACCGGGGAGCTGTTTTTT	CASSLEGRVSTGELFF
.	TRBJ2-7	.	TRBV4-2	TGTGCCAGCAGCCAAGAGTTACTAACAGGGAGCTCCTACGAGCAGTACTTC	CASSQELLTGSSYEQYF
.	TRBJ1-1	few	TRBV6-4	TGTGCCAGCAGTGTGTCGGTGAACACTGAAGCTTTCTTT	CASSVSVNTEAFF
.	TRBJ2-2	.	TRBV27	TGTGCCAGCTCCGCCAGGCAGGGCACCGGGGAGCTGTTTTTT	CASSARQGTGELFF
TRBD1	TRBJ2-5	.	TRBV6-5	TGTGCCAGCAGTTACGGACAGGGTTTGGGAGAGACCCAGTACTTC	CASSYGQGLGETQYF
.	TRBJ2-1	.	TRBV10-3	TGTGCCATCAGTGACCCCTTTTTATCGTCCTACAATGAGCAGTTCTTC	CAISDPFLSSYNEQFF
.	TRBJ2-7	.	TRBV30	TGTGCCTGGAGTGTAAGGAGGGGGCAATGGGAGCAGTACTTC	CAWSVRRGQWEQYF
.	TRBJ2-1	.	TRBV27	TGTGCCAGCAGTTTCGGGGTGGCAGTTTCCCCCAATGAGCAGTTCTTC	CASSFGVAVSPNEQFF
TRBD1	TRBJ1-4	few	TRBV5-8	TGTGCCAGCAGCCGCGGACAGGGATCGGAAAAACTGTTTTTT	CASSRGQGSEKLFF
.	TRBJ2-3	.	TRBV4-3	TGCGCCAGCAGCCCTTACCTACGACTGCGGGCAACAGATACGCAGTATTTT	CASSPYLRLRATDTQYF
TRBD2	TRBJ2-3	.	TRBV29-1	TGCAGCGTCGGGACTAGCGGGGCCACAGATACGCAGTATTTT	CSVGTSGATDTQYF
TRBD2	TRBJ2-7	.	TRBV7-6	TGTGCCAGCAGCTTCGGGCTAGCGGACTACGAGCAGTACTTC	CASSFGLADYEQYF
TRBD1	TRBJ1-4	.	TRBV28	TGTGCCAGTAGTAGAGGACAGGAGAATGAAAAACTGTTTTTT	CASSRGQENEKLFF
.	TRBJ2-5	once	TRBV5-6	TGTGCCAGCAGCAGGACAGGGAGGGAGGAGACCCAGTACTTC	CASSRTGREETQYF
TRBD1	TRBJ1-2	.	TRBV7-2	TGTGCCAGCAGCTTACGCTCAGGGGGCGACTATGGCTACACCTTC	CASSLRSGGDYGYTF
.	TRBJ2-7	.	TRBV28	TGTGCCAGCAGAAAACTAGGACCCTACGAGCAGTACTTC	CASRKLGPYEQYF
.	TRBJ2-2	.	TRBV11-2	TGTGCCAGCAGCTTAGATCTAACAGGCGGGGAGCTGTTTTTT	CASSLDLTGGELFF
.	TRBJ1-6	once	TRBV27	TGTGCCAGCACCCTCGGAGCCAATTCACCCCTCCACTTT	CASTLGANSPLHF
.	TRBJ1-6	.	TRBV19	TGTGCCAGTAGTATAGTCTCGGATTCACCCCTCCACTTT	CASSIVSDSPLHF
.	TRBJ2-7	.	TRBV7-2	TGTGCCAGCAGACCTGGTGGGGGGGGCAGGTCTGCGTACGAGCAGTACTTC	CASRPGGGGRSAYEQYF
TRBD1	TRBJ1-4	few	TRBV5-4	TGTGCCAGCAGCTTATACAGGGGGCATAATGAAAAACTGTTTTTT	CASSLYRGHNEKLFF
.	TRBJ1-5	.	TRBV10-3	TGTGCCATCAGTGGTGGTTCCCCGGGAGACAATCAGCCCCAGCATTTT	CAISGGSPGDNQPQHF
TRBD1	TRBJ1-2	.	TRBV28	TGTGCCAGCAACACTCCCACAGGGGGCTCTTTTGGCTACACCTTC	CASNTPTGGSFGYTF
.	TRBJ2-2	few	TRBV19	TGTGCCAGTAGTCCAGGGTGGATCGGGGAGCTGTTTTTT	CASSPGWIGELFF
.	TRBJ2-1	.	TRBV11-1	TGTGCCAGCAGCCCGGAGGTAGCGGTAGACAATGAGCAGTTCTTC	CASSPEVAVDNEQFF
TRBD1	TRBJ1-5	.	TRBV2	TGTGCCAGCAGAGCGACAGGGCTTTTGCAGCCCCAGCATTTT	CASRATGLLQPQHF
.	TRBJ1-1	.	TRBV6-5	TGTGCCAGCAGTCCGTCTGGTCGGGTCCCAGCTTTCTTT	CASSPSGRVPAFF
.	TRBJ1-4	.	TRBV4-1	TGCGCCAGCAGCCTCCACCTAAGCGCAGCTCCTAATGAAAAACTGTTTTTT	CASSLHLSAAPNEKLFF
TRBD2	TRBJ2-7	few	TRBV10-3	TGTGCCACCGTTGATACGGCGGGAGGCTCCTACGAGCAGTACTTC	CATVDTAGGSYEQYF
.	TRBJ2-7	once	TRBV7-8	TGTGCCAGCAGCTTAGCGCTTCCAGGGATCCACGAGCAGTACTTC	CASSLALPGIHEQYF
TRBD1	TRBJ1-5	once	TRBV7-8	TGTGCCAGCAGCTTGTACGGGACAGCGGGTCAGCCCCAGCATTTT	CASSLYGTAGQPQHF
.	TRBJ1-3	few	TRBV5-6	TGTGCCAGCAGCCCGCAAGGGGGGGGCTCTGGAAACACCATATATTTT	CASSPQGGGSGNTIYF